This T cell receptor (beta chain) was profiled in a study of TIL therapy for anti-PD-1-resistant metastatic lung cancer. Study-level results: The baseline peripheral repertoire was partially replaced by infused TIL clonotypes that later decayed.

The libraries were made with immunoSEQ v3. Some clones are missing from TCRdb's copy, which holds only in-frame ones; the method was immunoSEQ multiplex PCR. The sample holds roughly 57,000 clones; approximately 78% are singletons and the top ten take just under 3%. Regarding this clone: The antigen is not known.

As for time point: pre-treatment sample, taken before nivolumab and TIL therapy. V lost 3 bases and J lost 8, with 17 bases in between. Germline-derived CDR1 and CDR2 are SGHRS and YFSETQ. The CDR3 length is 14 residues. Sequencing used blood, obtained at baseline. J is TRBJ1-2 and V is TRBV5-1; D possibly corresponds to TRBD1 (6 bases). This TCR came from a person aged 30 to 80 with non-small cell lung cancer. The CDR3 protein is CASSSPNREGGYTF. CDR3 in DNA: TGCGCCAGCAGCTCCCCCAACAGGGAAGGAGGCTACACCTTC.